This T cell receptor delta chain was obtained from a study of γδ T cells in repeated Plasmodium falciparum infection. Study observations and caveats: Compared with Australian children, Malian Vdelta2-negative repertoires seemed more clonal, less diverse, less shared.

Note on this clone: Its antigen is as yet unknown. The mismatch at residue 3 between this DNA's translation and the TCRdb protein of a much larger clone likely reflects a read error; the protein shown is translated from the DNA.

TCRdb fed the multiplex PCR reads to CATT. The repertoire has 80,000 to 95,000 delta-chain clones, approximately 1.5% of them found once; the top ten carry around 8.1%. Vgamma9/Vdelta2+ and Vdelta2-negative gammadelta T cells were flow-sorted from PBMC for bulk sequencing. CDR1 is TSWWSYY, CDR2 QGS, per germline. The CDR3 is made up of 15 amino acids. The sequence came from a pool of human donors (malaria-infected and uninfected, not separated). Specimen: gamma-delta T cells from blood. The gene calls are TRDV1 and TRDJ1; TRDD3 might be the D (7 bases). TCRdb offers no J gene call, so here the DNA was matched to germline to obtain one. This CDR3 is CAPGGHLPAVDKLIF. CDR3 sequence (DNA): TGTGCTCCTGGGGGTCACCTTCCCGCAGTCGATAAACTCATCTTT.